Listed below are T cell receptor beta chains from one sample, sequenced in a study of cytomegalovirus exposure and HLA in healthy donors. Produced via immunoSEQ multiplex PCR; TCRdb's table is partial and in-frame only. The sample consists of some 88,000 clones, over 55% of them appearing once. Material: PBMCs. These receptors all stem from a woman aged 18-30 years in good health and CMV-seropositive. Each CDR3 is given with its conserved first and last residue. Each record gives: CDR3 protein, V gene, J gene, D gene. A D gene is named only where the DNA matches it firmly.

CDR3: CASSRYPPTGAGDTQYF
V: TRBV2
J: TRBJ2-3
D: TRBD1

CDR3: CASSQDGGYGYTF
V: TRBV4-1
J: TRBJ1-2
D: .

CDR3: CAISDEEPNSPLHF
V: TRBV10-3
J: TRBJ1-6
D: .

CDR3: CSVRGGDQETQYF
V: TRBV29-1
J: TRBJ2-5
D: .

CDR3: CASSYSASSYEQYF
V: TRBV6-5
J: .
D: .

CDR3: CASSGGRANEQFF
V: TRBV7-6
J: TRBJ2-1
D: TRBD2

CDR3: CASSYSGSPNSPLHF
V: TRBV6-5
J: TRBJ1-6
D: .

CDR3: CASSRTGLNTEAFF
V: TRBV6-5
J: TRBJ1-1
D: .

CDR3: CASRIAGGDDYEQYF
V: TRBV2
J: TRBJ2-7
D: TRBD2

CDR3: CASSVDREIMRAQYF
V: TRBV9
J: TRBJ2-3
D: .

CDR3: CASSSDRGIQYF
V: TRBV11-3
J: TRBJ2-4
D: .

CDR3: CASSYGNRDYGYTF
V: TRBV5-5
J: TRBJ1-2
D: .

CDR3: CAWSGMGSSGNTIYF
V: TRBV30
J: TRBJ1-3
D: .

CDR3: CAGWSGTACAPSNYGYTF
V: TRBV5-1
J: TRBJ1-2
D: TRBD1

CDR3: CASSTGEGNTIYF
V: TRBV19
J: TRBJ1-3
D: .

CDR3: CASRVGTSGITGELFF
V: TRBV2
J: TRBJ2-2
D: TRBD2

CDR3: CASSLDRGLGNTIYF
V: TRBV7-3
J: TRBJ1-3
D: TRBD1

CDR3: CASSPPGQRTDTQYF
V: TRBV18
J: TRBJ2-3
D: TRBD1

CDR3: CASSPGVRANEKLFF
V: TRBV5-6
J: TRBJ1-4
D: .

CDR3: CASSPGQGTDTQYF
V: TRBV18
J: TRBJ2-3
D: TRBD1

CDR3: CASSPTTSYEQYF
V: TRBV7-3
J: TRBJ2-7
D: .

CDR3: CASSLTGGSNSPLHF
V: TRBV7-3
J: TRBJ1-6
D: .

CDR3: CASSLEVRSNYGYTF
V: TRBV5-4
J: TRBJ1-2
D: .

CDR3: CASSQDLGRANTIYF
V: TRBV4-3
J: TRBJ1-3
D: .

CDR3: CASIKGTGHEQFF
V: TRBV27
J: TRBJ2-1
D: TRBD1

CDR3: CASSKRWPPGTGDAYNEQFF
V: TRBV9
J: TRBJ2-1
D: .

CDR3: CASSQTGSGNTIYF
V: TRBV7-9
J: TRBJ1-3
D: .

CDR3: CAISESDRDFSGANVLTF
V: TRBV10-3
J: TRBJ2-6
D: TRBD1

CDR3: CASSQDLRVEAFF
V: TRBV4-1
J: TRBJ1-1
D: .

CDR3: CASSRAGSSYNEQFF
V: TRBV7-3
J: TRBJ2-1
D: .

CDR3: CASRGGQWDEQFF
V: TRBV27
J: TRBJ2-1
D: .

CDR3: CASSGGRQGGTDTQYF
V: TRBV11-3
J: TRBJ2-3
D: .

CDR3: CASSFGTGGTGELFF
V: TRBV14
J: TRBJ2-2
D: TRBD1

CDR3: CASRFRTSGGPDTQYF
V: TRBV5-6
J: TRBJ2-3
D: TRBD2

CDR3: CASSADPGTAEGYTF
V: TRBV5-1
J: TRBJ1-2
D: TRBD1

CDR3: CASSLGSLYGYTF
V: TRBV7-9
J: TRBJ1-2
D: .

CDR3: CASSPLLLAGDRHEQFF
V: TRBV23-1
J: TRBJ2-1
D: TRBD2

CDR3: CASTRAGDNTGELFF
V: TRBV6-1
J: TRBJ2-2
D: TRBD2

CDR3: CASSLARGLYNEQFF
V: TRBV7-2
J: TRBJ2-1
D: .

CDR3: CASNEQGGGYGYTF
V: TRBV6-1
J: TRBJ1-2
D: TRBD1

CDR3: CASAGTVGRNNQPQHF
V: TRBV19
J: TRBJ1-5
D: TRBD1

CDR3: CASSYAGDQPQHF
V: TRBV6-6
J: TRBJ1-5
D: .

CDR3: CASNGETQYF
V: TRBV6-6
J: TRBJ2-5
D: .

CDR3: CASSLGPGTYEQYF
V: TRBV7-8
J: TRBJ2-7
D: .

CDR3: CASSLNTGGDSYGYTF
V: TRBV18
J: TRBJ1-2
D: TRBD1

CDR3: CAWSGGTGESDTQYF
V: TRBV30
J: TRBJ2-3
D: TRBD1

CDR3: CASSQSTSGSETQYF
V: TRBV4-3
J: TRBJ2-5
D: TRBD2

CDR3: CASSYGTGDNYGYTF
V: TRBV6-6
J: TRBJ1-2
D: TRBD1

CDR3: CASSFAYTGELFF
V: TRBV27
J: TRBJ2-2
D: .

CDR3: CASSYSGTGGYEQYF
V: TRBV6-6
J: TRBJ2-7
D: TRBD1

CDR3: CASSLSLGTGDTGELFF
V: TRBV27
J: TRBJ2-2
D: TRBD1

CDR3: CSIGGYNEQFF
V: TRBV29-1
J: TRBJ2-1
D: .

CDR3: CSARLTDTQYF
V: TRBV20-1
J: TRBJ2-3
D: .

CDR3: CASSPRAAGDPLF
V: TRBV7-3
J: TRBJ1-2
D: .

CDR3: CASSLAGPRQGNQPQHF
V: TRBV7-9
J: TRBJ1-5
D: .